The 12 T cell receptor beta chains below come from one sample, sequenced in a study of T cells in tuberculosis. The repertoire was sequenced with immunoSEQ multiplex PCR; TCRdb's copy has only in-frame clones and lacks some. The sample has roughly 7,100 clones, around 93% seen once. The sample was PBMCs. These receptor sequences come from an adult with tuberculosis.

The V call is TRBV15, the J call TRBJ2-1; the D gene is possibly TRBD2 (6 bases). Germline-derived CDR1 and CDR2 are LNHNV and YYDKDF (reference sequence). V lost 6 bases to trimming and J lost 8 bases, with 20 bases between them. This CDR3 contains 15 residues. The CDR3, as DNA: TGTGCCACCAGAAGTGAGGCGACGGGAGTCTATGAGCAGTTCTTC. This gives the protein CATRSEATGVYEQFF.

CDR3 coding DNA: TGTGCCAGCAGCGCCCACCCAACTAGCGGCAATGAGCAGTTCTTC. Encoded protein: CASSAHPTSGNEQFF. The chain uses TRBV7-6 and TRBJ2-1; 8 positions match TRBD2. V was clipped by 5 bases and J by 6 bases; unmatched bases: 9. The CDR3 loop spans 15 amino acids. Germline V gene sequence: CDR1 SGHVS, CDR2 FNYEAQ.

Only one count was recorded for this clone. The chain is built from TRBV5-1 and TRBJ1-3; 12 bases map to TRBD1. CDR1 SGHRS and CDR2 YFSETQ come from the germline V gene. The CDR3 is 17 residues long. Trimming took 9 bases from V and 4 from J; bases not matched to a gene: 14. The CDR3 DNA is TGCGCCACCTATCCAAGGGGACAGGGGGCGCGGGGAAACACCATATATTTT. Protein product: CATYPRGQGARGNTIYF.

The gene calls are TRBV11-2 and TRBJ2-3, with 8 bases identical to TRBD2. Trimming cost V 2 bases and J 7 bases; bases outside gene matches: 8. Germline V gene lookup returns CDR1 SGHAT and CDR2 FQNNGV. The CDR3 contains 15 residues. The CDR3 sequence: CASSLLAGDVYTQYF. CDR3 bases: TGTGCCAGCAGCTTACTAGCGGGTGATGTGTATACGCAGTATTTT.

V gene TRBV6-4 combines with J gene TRBJ1-4; 10 bases match TRBD1. V lost 9 bases, J lost 8 bases, and 6 bases stayed unmatched. CDR3 length: 13 residues. The germline gives CDR1 MRHNA, CDR2 SNTAGT. The CDR3 nucleotides read TGTGCCAGGGGACAGGGGAAGGGGGAAAAACTGTTTTTT. It translates to CARGQGKGEKLFF.

The V call is TRBV5-6, the J call TRBJ1-5; TRBD1 aligns across 10 bases. CDR1 is SGHDT, CDR2 YYEEEE, per germline. Trimming cost V 4 bases and J 7 bases; bases outside gene matches: 5. The CDR3 has 14 amino acids. CDR3 DNA sequence: TGTGCCAGCAGCGCGGGACAGGGGAACCAGCCCCAGCATTTT. It is translated as CASSAGQGNQPQHF.

The chain links TRBV10-3 to TRBJ2-2, with TRBD2 matching 7 bases. The V and J ends lost 0 bases and 7 bases, in that order; junction bases with no gene match: 5. The germline V gene encodes CDR1 ENHRY and CDR2 SYGVKD. This CDR3 is 15 amino acids long. The CDR3 region has the DNA TGTGCCATCAGTGAGTCCGGACTAGACATCGGGGAGCTGTTTTTT. It is translated as CAISESGLDIGELFF.

V is TRBV7-2 and J is TRBJ1-5; D may be TRBD1 (5 bases). V lost 0 bases to trimming and J lost 12 bases, with 15 bases between them. CDR3 size: 14 residues. Germline lookup yields CDR1 SGHTA and CDR2 FQGNSA. As DNA, the CDR3 is TGTGCCAGCAGCTTAGCGGGGCAGGGTAATTACCAGCATTTT. Its translation is CASSLAGQGNYQHF.

V is TRBV18 and J is TRBJ2-5, with a tentative D call TRBD2 (6 bases). Germline V gives CDR1 KGHSH, CDR2 LQKENI. The CDR3 is 13 residues long. Deletions cut 7 bases from V and 5 bases from J, with 14 bases between. The CDR3 nucleotides are TGTGCCAGCTTCCCGGGAGTTCGGGAGACCCAGTACTTC. Protein product: CASFPGVRETQYF.

This clone was recorded a few times. The chain is built from TRBV19 and TRBJ1-5; D is unresolved. From germline, CDR1 is LNHDA and CDR2 SQIVND (reference sequence). Trimming stripped 5 bases from V and 2 bases from J, with 13 bases between. CDR3 size: 15 residues. The CDR3 nucleotides are TGTGCCAGTAGTCCTAGTACTATGGGCAATCAGCCCCAGCATTTT. Translated, it gives CASSPSTMGNQPQHF.

DNA for the CDR3: TGTGCCACCAGCAGAAGGACCGGACTAGCGGGGGGAGCGACCCAGTACTTC. This translates into CATSRRTGLAGGATQYF. This chain links TRBV15 with TRBJ2-5; 14 bases map to TRBD2. CDR3 length equals 17 residues. The germline V gene encodes CDR1 LNHNV and CDR2 YYDKDF (reference sequence). The V and J ends lost 2 bases and 7 bases, in that order; junction bases with no gene match: 9.

The chain uses TRBV15 and TRBJ1-5; 7 nucleotides align to TRBD1. CDR3 length: 18 amino acids. Germline trimming cut 0 bases from V and 0 bases from J; bases unmatched to any gene: 8. The V gene's germline CDR1 is LNHNV and CDR2 YYDKDF (reference sequence). Written as DNA, the CDR3 is TGTGCCACCAGCAGAGATCGGGGACAGCTTTATAGCAATCAGCCCCAGCATTTT. It encodes CATSRDRGQLYSNQPQHF.